This T cell receptor (beta chain) derives from a study of cytomegalovirus exposure and HLA in healthy donors. The study's findings and limits: A later analysis found first-cohort TCR clusters tended to co-occur in the 120 or so validation repertoires.

Comment on this clone: Antigen: not known.

The method was immunoSEQ multiplex PCR; TCRdb's version includes in-frame clones alone and lacks a portion of them. Of 71,000 or so clones listed, roughly 94% were seen once; the top ten hold approximately 1.3%. Material: PBMCs. The source of this sequence is a man aged 18 to 30 in good health and CMV-seropositive.

CDR3 protein: CASSLALGTSGSYEQYF. The CDR3 DNA reads TGTGCCAGCAGCTTAGCGCTTGGGACTAGCGGATCCTACGAGCAGTACTTC. This chain connects TRBV7-9 to TRBJ2-7; 11 bases are shared with TRBD2. This CDR3 comprises 17 residues. The V segment lost 0 bases and the J segment 1 base; nucleotides outside the gene matches: 5. Germline loops: CDR1 SEHNR, CDR2 FQNEAQ (reference sequence).